This T cell receptor (beta chain) comes out of a study of T cells in Graves' hyperthyroidism and ophthalmopathy. Study as a whole: It was at initial diagnosis, before any treatment, that peripheral blood was collected.

Amplified regions were TCR beta CDR3 sequences from RNA transcripts. The HTBI primer set served for first-round RT-PCR of the TCR CDR3. TCRdb re-analysed the multiplex PCR reads in MiXCR, keeping a single row per CDR3 protein. The table lists 600,000 to 650,000 distinct CDR3 sequences, 15% to 20% of them singletons. V was shortened by 0 bases and J by 7 bases, with 11 bases between the two germline ends. Germline V gene data show CDR1 as SGDLS and CDR2 as YYNGEE. The CDR3 is 14 residues long. Patients aged 18 to 65 had newly diagnosed hyperthyroidism lasting under 2 months. Source material: blood. V gene TRBV9 combines with J gene TRBJ2-1; perhaps TRBD2 as D (6 bases). The sequence was obtained from a woman aged 25 to 39 with Graves' hyperthyroidism. This chain's CDR3 is CASSVELARNEQFF. DNA for the CDR3: TGTGCCAGCAGCGTAGAACTAGCCAGGAATGAGCAGTTCTTC. The full variable domain, in which reference TRBV9 and TRBJ2-1 provide the parts outside the CDR3, is DSGVTQTPKHLITATGQRVTLRCSPRSGDLSVYWYQQSLDQGLQFLIQYYNGEERAKGNILERFSAQQFPDLHSELNLSSLELGDSALYFCASSVELARNEQFFGPGTRLTVL.